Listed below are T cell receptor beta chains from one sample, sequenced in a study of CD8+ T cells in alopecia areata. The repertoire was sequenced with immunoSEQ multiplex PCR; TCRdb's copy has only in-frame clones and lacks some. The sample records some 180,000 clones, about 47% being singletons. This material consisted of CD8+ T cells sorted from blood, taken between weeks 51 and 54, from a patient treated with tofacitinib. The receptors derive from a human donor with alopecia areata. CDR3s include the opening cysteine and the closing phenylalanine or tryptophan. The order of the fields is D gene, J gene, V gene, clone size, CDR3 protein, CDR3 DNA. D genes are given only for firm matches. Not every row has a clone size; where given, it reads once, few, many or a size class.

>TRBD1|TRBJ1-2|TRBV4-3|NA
CASSQGVVGQGATGYTF
TGCGCCAGCAGCCAAGGGGTCGTCGGACAGGGGGCGACTGGCTACACCTTC
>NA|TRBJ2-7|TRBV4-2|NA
CASSQSFGGEAYEQYF
TGTGCCAGCAGCCAATCGTTTGGCGGGGAGGCCTACGAGCAGTACTTC
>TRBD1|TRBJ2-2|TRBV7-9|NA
CASHSDRDTGELFF
TGTGCCAGCCATTCGGACAGGGACACCGGGGAGCTGTTTTTT
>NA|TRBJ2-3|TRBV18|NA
CASSPLDGGRTDTQYF
TGTGCCAGCTCACCGTTAGACGGCGGGCGCACAGATACGCAGTATTTT
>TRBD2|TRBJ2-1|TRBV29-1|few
CSGRTSWNEQFF
TGCAGCGGGCGGACTAGCTGGAATGAGCAGTTCTTC
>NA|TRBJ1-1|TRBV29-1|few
CSVAGGHVEAFF
TGCAGCGTTGCGGGTGGACACGTTGAAGCTTTCTTT
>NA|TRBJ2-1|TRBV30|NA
CAWSVRATSDKKQFF
TGTGCCTGGAGTGTTCGGGCGACCTCGGACAAAAAGCAGTTCTTC
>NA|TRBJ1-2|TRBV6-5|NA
CASSYRPSIGGYTF
TGTGCCAGCAGTTACAGACCATCCATCGGGGGCTACACCTTC
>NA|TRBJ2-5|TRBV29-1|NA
CSVEDPGRGETQYF
TGCAGCGTTGAAGATCCAGGGCGCGGAGAGACCCAGTACTTC
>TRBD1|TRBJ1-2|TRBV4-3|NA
CASSQAGTAVGYTF
TGCGCCAGCAGCCAGGCCGGGACAGCCGTTGGCTACACCTTC
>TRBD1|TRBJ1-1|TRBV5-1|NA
CASSSGQGSTNTEAFF
TGCGCCAGCAGCTCCGGACAGGGGAGTACGAACACTGAAGCTTTCTTT
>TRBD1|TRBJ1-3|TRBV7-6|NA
CASSWDRSGNTIYF
TGTGCCAGCAGCTGGGACAGATCTGGAAACACCATATATTTT
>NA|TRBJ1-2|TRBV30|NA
CAWSSPVLNYGYTF
TGTGCCTGGAGTTCCCCAGTACTTAACTATGGCTACACCTTC
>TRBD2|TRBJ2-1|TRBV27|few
CASSLWVGTSGNEQFF
TGTGCCAGCAGTTTATGGGTGGGGACTAGCGGCAATGAGCAGTTCTTC
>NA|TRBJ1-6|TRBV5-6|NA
CASSLGRENSPLHF
TGTGCCAGCAGCCTAGGACGGGAGAATTCACCCCTCCACTTT
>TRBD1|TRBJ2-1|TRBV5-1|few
CASSVPGQNEQFF
TGCGCCAGCAGCGTCCCGGGACAGAATGAGCAGTTCTTC
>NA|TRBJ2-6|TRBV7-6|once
CASSLLEGESSGANVLTF
TGTGCCAGCAGCTTATTAGAAGGGGAGAGCTCTGGGGCCAACGTCCTGACTTTC
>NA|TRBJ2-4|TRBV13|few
CASSSRVAKNIQYF
TGTGCCAGCAGCTCCAGGGTTGCCAAAAACATTCAGTACTTC
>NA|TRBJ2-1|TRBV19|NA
CASSIDFFRANEQFF
TGTGCCAGTAGTATAGATTTCTTCCGGGCCAATGAGCAGTTCTTC
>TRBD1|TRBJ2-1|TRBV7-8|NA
CASSLWTGDNEQFF
TGTGCCAGCAGCCTTTGGACAGGGGACAATGAGCAGTTCTTC